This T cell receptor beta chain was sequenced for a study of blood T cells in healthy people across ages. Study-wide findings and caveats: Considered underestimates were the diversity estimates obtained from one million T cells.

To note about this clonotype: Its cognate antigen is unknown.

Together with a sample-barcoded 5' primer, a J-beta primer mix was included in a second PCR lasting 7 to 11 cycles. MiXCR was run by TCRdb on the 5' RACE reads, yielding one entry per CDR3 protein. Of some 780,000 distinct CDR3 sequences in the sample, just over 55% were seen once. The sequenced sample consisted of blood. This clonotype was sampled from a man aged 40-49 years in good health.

In nucleotides, the CDR3 is TGCAGCGTTGCCGGAGGGACTAGCGGGGGGAAGTGGGTCGAGACCCAGTACTTC. Encoded protein: CSVAGGTSGGKWVETQYF. The J gene is TRBJ2-5, the V gene TRBV29-1, with 15 bases fitting TRBD2. The CDR3 totals 18 residues. With 4 bases clipped from V and 5 bases from J, the junction kept 14 bases outside the gene matches. Germline V lookup: CDR1 SQVTM, CDR2 ANQGSEA.